The 7 T cell receptor beta chains below come from one sample, sequenced in a study of breast tumors, draining lymph nodes, adjacent tissues. TCRdb itself ran the multiplex PCR reads through MiXCR, one entry per CDR3 protein. The sample shows approximately 230,000 distinct CDR3 sequences, around 34% of them seen only once. Breast cancer patients provided tissue from their axillary draining lymph nodes. Source material: axillary lymph node tissue. The receptors derive from a female donor with breast cancer. Some clones in this sample may be carry-over from other donors' samples.

The table lists this clonotype with many counts. The chain links TRBV12-3 or TRBV12-4 to TRBJ1-2; TRBD1 might be the D (6 bases). V lost 5 bases, J lost 0 bases, and 13 bases lay in between. The CDR3 has 15 amino acids. The CDR3 region has the DNA TGTGCCAGCAGTCCCCGACAGGCCTCTAACTATGGCTACACCTTC. Protein sequence: CASSPRQASNYGYTF.

With respect to this clonotype: A much larger clone differs by one base, so this may be a read error. V gene TRBV5-6 combines with J gene TRBJ1-2; tentative D call: TRBD1 (6 bases). Trimming removed 0 bases from V and 4 bases from J, with 16 bases in between. The CDR3 is 16 residues long. CDR1 and CDR2 from the germline V gene are SGHDT and YYEEEE. CDR3 coding DNA: TGTGCCAGCAGCTTGGGGACAGCGGGCGCTGGCTATGGCTACACCTTC. Translation: CASSLGTAGAGYGYTF.

The rearrangement joins TRBV19 to TRBJ2-1; 8 positions agree with TRBD1. Germline values: CDR1 LNHDA, CDR2 SQIVND (reference sequence). J was trimmed by 6 bases and V by 7 bases; bases with no gene match: 5. The CDR3 is made up of 13 amino acids. CDR3 region: CASTQGAGNEQFF. The CDR3 DNA is TGTGCCAGTACTCAGGGGGCCGGCAATGAGCAGTTCTTC.

Turning to this clonotype: A junction end diverges from the germline sequence, so it may reflect a read error. The gene calls are TRBV6-5 and TRBJ1-2, with TRBD1 matching 12 bases. Germline V lookup: CDR1 MNHEY, CDR2 SVGAGI. CDR3 size: 20 residues. The CDR3 reads CASSHSPGQGAFSTNYGYTF. The CDR3 DNA is TGTGCCAGCAGTCACTCCCCGGGACAGGGGGCATTTTCAACTAACTATGGCTACACCTTC.

There are a few counts of this clonotype. A clone one base away is much larger, so this may be a read error. The chain couples TRBV10-3 to TRBJ2-7; 10 nucleotides agree with TRBD1. V was clipped by 10 bases and J by 3 bases; unmatched bases: 3. Germline assignment: CDR1 ENHRY and CDR2 SYGVKD. The CDR3 sequence is 12 residues long. This CDR3 is CATGQGVYEQYF. CDR3 DNA: TGTGCCACTGGACAGGGGGTCTACGAGCAGTACTTC.

At least ten counts were recorded for this clonotype. This could be a read error, since a much larger clone is one nucleotide away. J is TRBJ1-6 and V is TRBV20-1; D unclear. The CDR3 runs 12 residues. From germline, CDR1 is DFQATT and CDR2 SNEGSKA (reference sequence). The CDR3 DNA reads as TGCAGTGCTTCGGGTCTCAATTCACCCCCCCACTTT. Its translation is CSASGLNSPPHF.

Worth noting for this clonotype: An end of the junction differs from the germline gene, which may be a read error. The chain joins TRBV20-1 to TRBJ2-3; D is perhaps TRBD2 (7 bases). Germline-derived CDR1 and CDR2 are DFQATT and SNEGSKA (reference sequence). The CDR3 has 13 amino acids. This chain's CDR3 is CAIEGGAADTQYF. The CDR3 nucleotides are TGTGCAATCGAAGGGGGGGCTGCAGATACGCAGTATTTT.